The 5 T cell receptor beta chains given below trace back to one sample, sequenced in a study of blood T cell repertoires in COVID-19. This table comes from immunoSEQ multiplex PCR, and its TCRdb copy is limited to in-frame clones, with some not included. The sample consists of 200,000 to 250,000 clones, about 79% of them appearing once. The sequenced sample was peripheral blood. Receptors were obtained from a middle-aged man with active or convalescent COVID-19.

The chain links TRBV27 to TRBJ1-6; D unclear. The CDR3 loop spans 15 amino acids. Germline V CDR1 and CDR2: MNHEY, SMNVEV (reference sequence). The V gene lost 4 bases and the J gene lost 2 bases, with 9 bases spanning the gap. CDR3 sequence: CASSSTVTYNSPLHF. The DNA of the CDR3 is TGTGCCAGCAGTTCTACAGTAACCTATAATTCACCCCTCCACTTT.

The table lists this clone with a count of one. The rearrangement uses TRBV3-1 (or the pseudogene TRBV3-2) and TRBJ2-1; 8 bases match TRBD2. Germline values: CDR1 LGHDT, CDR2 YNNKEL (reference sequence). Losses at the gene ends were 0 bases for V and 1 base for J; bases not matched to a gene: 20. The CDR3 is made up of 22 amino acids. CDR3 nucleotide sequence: TGTGCCAGCAGCCAAGAAGGAATTGTTAGTCCAGCGGGAGATATATCCTACAATGAGCAGTTCTTC. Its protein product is CASSQEGIVSPAGDISYNEQFF.

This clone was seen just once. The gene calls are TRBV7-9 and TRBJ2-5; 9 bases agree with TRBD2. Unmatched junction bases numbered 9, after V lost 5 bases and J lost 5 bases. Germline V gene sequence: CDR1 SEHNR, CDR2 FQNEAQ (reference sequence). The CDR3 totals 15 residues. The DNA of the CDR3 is TGTGCCAGCAGCCCCGTGGGCGGGGGGGCGGAGACCCAGTACTTC. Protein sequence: CASSPVGGGAETQYF.

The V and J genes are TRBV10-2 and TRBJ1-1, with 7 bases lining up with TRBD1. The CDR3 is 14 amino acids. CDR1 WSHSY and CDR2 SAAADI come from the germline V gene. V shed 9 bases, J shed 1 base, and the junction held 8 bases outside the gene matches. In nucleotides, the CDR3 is TGCGCCAGTCGCGCCGGGACAGAGAACACTGAAGCTTTCTTT. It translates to CASRAGTENTEAFF.

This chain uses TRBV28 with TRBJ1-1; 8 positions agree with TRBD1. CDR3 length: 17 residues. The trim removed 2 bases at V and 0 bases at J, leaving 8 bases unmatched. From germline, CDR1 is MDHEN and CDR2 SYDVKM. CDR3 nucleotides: TGTGCCAGCAGTTTAGACAGGGGTCTTCTGGTGAACACTGAAGCTTTCTTT. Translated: CASSLDRGLLVNTEAFF.